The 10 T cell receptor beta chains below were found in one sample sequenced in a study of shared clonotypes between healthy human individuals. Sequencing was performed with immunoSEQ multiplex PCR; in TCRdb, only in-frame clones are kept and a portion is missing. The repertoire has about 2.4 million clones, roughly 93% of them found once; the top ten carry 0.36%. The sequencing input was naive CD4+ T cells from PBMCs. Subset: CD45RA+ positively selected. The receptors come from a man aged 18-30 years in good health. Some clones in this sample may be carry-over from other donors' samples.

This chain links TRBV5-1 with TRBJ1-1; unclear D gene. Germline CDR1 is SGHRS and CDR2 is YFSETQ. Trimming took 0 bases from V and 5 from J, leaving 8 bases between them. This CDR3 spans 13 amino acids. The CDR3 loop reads CASSLDGRTEAFF. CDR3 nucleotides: TGCGCCAGCAGCTTGGATGGGAGAACTGAAGCTTTCTTT.

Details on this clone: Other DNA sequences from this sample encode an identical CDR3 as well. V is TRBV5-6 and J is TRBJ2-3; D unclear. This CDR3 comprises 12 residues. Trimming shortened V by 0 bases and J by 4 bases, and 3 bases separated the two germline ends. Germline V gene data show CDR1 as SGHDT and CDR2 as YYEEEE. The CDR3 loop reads CASSLGADTQYF. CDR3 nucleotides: TGTGCCAGCAGCTTGGGGGCAGATACGCAGTATTTT.

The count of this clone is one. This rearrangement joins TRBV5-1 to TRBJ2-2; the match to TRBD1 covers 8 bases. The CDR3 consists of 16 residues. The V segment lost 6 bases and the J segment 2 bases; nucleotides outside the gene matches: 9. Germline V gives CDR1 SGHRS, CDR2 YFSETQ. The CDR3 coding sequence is TGCGCCAGCACCCGCGGGGACAGGACCAACACCGGGGAGCTGTTTTTT. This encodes CASTRGDRTNTGELFF.

The CDR3 region is CASSVRDERGGELFF. DNA of the CDR3: TGTGCCAGCAGCGTGAGGGACGAGAGGGGCGGGGAGCTGTTTTTT. V is TRBV9 and J is TRBJ2-2; possibly TRBD1 or TRBD2 for D (5 bases each). This CDR3 comprises 15 residues. V lost 2 bases and J lost 7, with 15 bases in between. CDR1 and CDR2 (germline): SGDLS, YYNGEE.

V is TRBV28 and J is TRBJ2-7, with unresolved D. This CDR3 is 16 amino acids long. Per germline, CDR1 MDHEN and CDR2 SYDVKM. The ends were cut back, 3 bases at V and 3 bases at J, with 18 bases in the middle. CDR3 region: CASSFPVSRAVYEQYF. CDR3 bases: TGTGCCAGCAGTTTCCCCGTGAGTAGGGCCGTCTACGAGCAGTACTTC.

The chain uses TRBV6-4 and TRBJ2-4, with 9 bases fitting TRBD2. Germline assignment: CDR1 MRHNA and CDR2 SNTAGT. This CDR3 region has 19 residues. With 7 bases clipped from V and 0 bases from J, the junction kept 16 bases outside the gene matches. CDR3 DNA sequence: TGTGCCAGCACTACCGGGACTAGCACCTACTTACTAGCCAAAAACATTCAGTACTTC. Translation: CASTTGTSTYLLAKNIQYF.

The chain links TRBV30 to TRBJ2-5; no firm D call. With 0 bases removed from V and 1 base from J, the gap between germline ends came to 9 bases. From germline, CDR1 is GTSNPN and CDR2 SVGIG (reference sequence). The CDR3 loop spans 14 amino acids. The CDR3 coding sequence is TGTGCCTGGAGTGTTTTAGTTAGCCAAGAGACCCAGTACTTC. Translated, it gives CAWSVLVSQETQYF.

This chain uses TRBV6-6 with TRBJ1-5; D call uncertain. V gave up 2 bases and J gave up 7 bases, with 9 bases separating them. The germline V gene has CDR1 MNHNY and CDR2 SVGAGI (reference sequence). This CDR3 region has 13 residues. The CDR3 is CASSYRERQPQHF. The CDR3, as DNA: TGTGCCAGCAGTTACAGGGAAAGGCAGCCCCAGCATTTT.

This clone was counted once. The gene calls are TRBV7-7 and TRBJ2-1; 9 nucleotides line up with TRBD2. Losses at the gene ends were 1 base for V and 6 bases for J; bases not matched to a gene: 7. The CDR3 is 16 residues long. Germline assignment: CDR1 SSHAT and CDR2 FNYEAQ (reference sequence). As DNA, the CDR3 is TGTGCCAGCAGCTTAGGTTCTAGCGGGACCCCCAATGAGCAGTTCTTC. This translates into CASSLGSSGTPNEQFF. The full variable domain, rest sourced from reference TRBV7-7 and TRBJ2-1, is GAGVSQSPRYKVTKRGQDVTLRCDPISSHATLYWYQQALGQGPEFLTYFNYEAQPDKSGLPSDRFSAERPEGSISTLTIQRTEQRDSAMYRCASSLGSSGTPNEQFFGPGTRLTVL.

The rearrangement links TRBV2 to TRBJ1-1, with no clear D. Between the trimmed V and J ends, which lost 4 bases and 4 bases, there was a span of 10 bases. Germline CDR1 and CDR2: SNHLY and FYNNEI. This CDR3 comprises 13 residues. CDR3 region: CASSGRLVTEAFF. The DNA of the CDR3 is TGTGCCAGCAGTGGCCGGCTGGTCACTGAAGCTTTCTTT.